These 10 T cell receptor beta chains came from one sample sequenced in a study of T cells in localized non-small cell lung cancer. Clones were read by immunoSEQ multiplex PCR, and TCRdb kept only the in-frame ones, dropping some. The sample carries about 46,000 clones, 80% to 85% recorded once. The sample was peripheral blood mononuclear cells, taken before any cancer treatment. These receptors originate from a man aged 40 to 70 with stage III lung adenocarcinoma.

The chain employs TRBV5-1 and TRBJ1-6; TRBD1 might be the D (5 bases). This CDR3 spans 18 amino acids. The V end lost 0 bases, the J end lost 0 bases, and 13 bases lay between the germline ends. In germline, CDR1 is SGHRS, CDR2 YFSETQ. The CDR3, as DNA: TGCGCCAGCAGCTTGGCTGGGACGGATAGCTCCTATAATTCACCCCTCCACTTT. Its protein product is CASSLAGTDSSYNSPLHF.

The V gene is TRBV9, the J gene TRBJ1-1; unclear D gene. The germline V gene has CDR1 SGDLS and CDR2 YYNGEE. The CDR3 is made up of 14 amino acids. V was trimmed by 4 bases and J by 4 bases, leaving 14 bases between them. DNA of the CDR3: TGTGCCAGCAGCTTCGCGACCGGATCCACTGAAGCTTTCTTT. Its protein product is CASSFATGSTEAFF.

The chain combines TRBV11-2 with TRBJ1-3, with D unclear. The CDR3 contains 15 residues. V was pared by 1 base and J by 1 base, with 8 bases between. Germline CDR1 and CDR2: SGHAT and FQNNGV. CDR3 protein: CASSLAGQSGNTIYF. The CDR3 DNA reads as TGTGCCAGCAGCTTAGCGGGTCAGTCTGGAAACACCATATATTTT.

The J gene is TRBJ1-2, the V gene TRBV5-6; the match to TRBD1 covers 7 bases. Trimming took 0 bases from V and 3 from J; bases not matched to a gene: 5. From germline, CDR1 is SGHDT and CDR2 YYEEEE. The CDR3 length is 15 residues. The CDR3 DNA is TGTGCCAGCAGCTTGGGGAGGACAGGACACTATGGCTACACCTTC. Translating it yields CASSLGRTGHYGYTF.

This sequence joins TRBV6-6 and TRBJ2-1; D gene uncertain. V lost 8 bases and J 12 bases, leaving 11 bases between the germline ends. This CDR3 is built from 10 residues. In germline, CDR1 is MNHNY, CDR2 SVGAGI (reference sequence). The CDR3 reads CASGGPVQFF. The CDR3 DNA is TGTGCCAGCGGCGGACCAGTGCAGTTCTTC.

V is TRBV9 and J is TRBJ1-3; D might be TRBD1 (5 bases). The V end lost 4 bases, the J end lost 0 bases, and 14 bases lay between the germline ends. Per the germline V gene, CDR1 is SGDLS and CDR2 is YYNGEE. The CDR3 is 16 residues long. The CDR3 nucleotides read TGTGCCAGCAGCTCGACCTGGGGGAGCTCTGGAAACACCATATATTTT. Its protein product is CASSSTWGSSGNTIYF.

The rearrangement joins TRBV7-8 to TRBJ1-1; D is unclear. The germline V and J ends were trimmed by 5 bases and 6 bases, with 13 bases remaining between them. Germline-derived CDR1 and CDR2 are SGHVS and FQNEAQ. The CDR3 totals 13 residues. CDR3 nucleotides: TGTGCCAGCAGCAGTGGACCGACGTCTGAAGCTTTCTTT. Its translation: CASSSGPTSEAFF.

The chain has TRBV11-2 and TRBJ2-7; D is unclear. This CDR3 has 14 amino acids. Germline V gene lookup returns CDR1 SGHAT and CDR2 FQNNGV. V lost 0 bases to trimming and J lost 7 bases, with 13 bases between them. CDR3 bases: TGTGCCAGCAGCTTAGAGTCCCAGGCTACTGAGCAGTACTTC. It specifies CASSLESQATEQYF.

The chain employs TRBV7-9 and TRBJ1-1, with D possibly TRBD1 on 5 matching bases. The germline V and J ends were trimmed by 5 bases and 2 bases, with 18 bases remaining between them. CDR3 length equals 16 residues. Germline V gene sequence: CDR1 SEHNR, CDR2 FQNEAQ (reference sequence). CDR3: CASSPPGSRDNTEAFF. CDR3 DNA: TGTGCCAGCAGCCCTCCTGGAAGCAGGGACAACACTGAAGCTTTCTTT.

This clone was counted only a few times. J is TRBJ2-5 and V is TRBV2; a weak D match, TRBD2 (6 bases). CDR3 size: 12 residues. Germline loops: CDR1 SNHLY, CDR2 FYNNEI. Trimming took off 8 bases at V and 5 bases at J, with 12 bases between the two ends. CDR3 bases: TGTGCCAGCCAAACTAGCTCCGAGACCCAGTACTTC. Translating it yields CASQTSSETQYF.